This entry concerns a single TCR beta chain. The data are from a study of T cell responses to AZD1222 COVID-19 vaccine. Generated by immunoSEQ multiplex PCR, the TCRdb table keeps only in-frame clones and is missing some. The table has 110,000 to 150,000 clones, around 85% seen once. The CDR3 is 12 amino acids. The germline V gene encodes CDR1 KGHSH and CDR2 LQKENI. V shed 3 bases and J shed 6 bases, with 6 bases lying between them. The receptor's source is an adult in good health. Sequences were derived from peripheral blood, sampled on day 0 of AZD1222 vaccination. The chain recombines TRBV18 with TRBJ2-1, with D maybe TRBD1 (5 bases). CDR3 sequence (DNA): TGTGCCAGCTCACCGCAGGGCAATGAGCAGTTCTTC. Protein product: CASSPQGNEQFF.